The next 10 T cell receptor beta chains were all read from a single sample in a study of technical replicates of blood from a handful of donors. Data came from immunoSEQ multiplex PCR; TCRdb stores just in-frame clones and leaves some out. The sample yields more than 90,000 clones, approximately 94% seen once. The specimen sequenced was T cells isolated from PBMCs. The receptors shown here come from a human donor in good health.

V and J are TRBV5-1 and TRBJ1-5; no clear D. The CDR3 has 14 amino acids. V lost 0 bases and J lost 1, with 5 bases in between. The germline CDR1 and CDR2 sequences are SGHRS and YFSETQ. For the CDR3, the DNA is TGCGCCAGCAGCTTGGATCTCAGCAATCAGCCCCAGCATTTT. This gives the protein CASSLDLSNQPQHF.

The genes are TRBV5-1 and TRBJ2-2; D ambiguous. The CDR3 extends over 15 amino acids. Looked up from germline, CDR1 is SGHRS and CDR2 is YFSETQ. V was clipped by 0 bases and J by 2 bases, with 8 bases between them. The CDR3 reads CASSLGRQNTGELFF. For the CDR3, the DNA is TGCGCCAGCAGCTTGGGTCGACAAAACACCGGGGAGCTGTTTTTT.

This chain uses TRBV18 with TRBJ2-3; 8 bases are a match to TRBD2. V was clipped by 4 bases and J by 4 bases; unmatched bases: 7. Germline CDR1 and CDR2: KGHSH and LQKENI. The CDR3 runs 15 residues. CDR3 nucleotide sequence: TGTGCCAGCTCACTGAGCGGGGGAAGAGCAGATACGCAGTATTTT. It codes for CASSLSGGRADTQYF.

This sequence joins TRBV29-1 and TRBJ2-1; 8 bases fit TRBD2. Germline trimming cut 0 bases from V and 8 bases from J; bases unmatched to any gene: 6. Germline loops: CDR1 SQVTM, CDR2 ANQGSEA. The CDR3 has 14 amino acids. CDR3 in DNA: TGCAGCGTTGAAGATTCGGGAGGGCCTGATGAGCAGTTCTTC. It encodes CSVEDSGGPDEQFF.

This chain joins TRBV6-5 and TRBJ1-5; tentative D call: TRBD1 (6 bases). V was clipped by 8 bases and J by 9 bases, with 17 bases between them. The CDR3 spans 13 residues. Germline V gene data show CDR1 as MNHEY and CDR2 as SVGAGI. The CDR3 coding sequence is TGTGCCAGCCGGGGGGGCGGGGATCGGCCCCAGCATTTT. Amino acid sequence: CASRGGGDRPQHF.

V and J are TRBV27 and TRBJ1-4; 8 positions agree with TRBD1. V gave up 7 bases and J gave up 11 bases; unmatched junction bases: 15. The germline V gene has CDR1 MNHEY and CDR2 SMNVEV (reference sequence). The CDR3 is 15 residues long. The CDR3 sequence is CASTLFGQGPWKLFF. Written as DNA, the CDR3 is TGTGCCAGCACTCTATTCGGACAGGGCCCATGGAAACTGTTTTTT.

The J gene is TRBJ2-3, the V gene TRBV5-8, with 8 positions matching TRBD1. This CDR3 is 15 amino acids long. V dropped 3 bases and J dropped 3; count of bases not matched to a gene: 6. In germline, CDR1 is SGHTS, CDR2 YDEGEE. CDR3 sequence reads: CASSSGQGGTDTQYF. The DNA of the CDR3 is TGTGCCAGCAGCTCCGGACAGGGCGGAACAGATACGCAGTATTTT.

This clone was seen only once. CDR3 coding DNA: TGCAGCGCCCGTGACAGGGCGGCTAATGAAAAACTGTTTTTT. Translated, it gives CSARDRAANEKLFF. J is TRBJ1-4 and V is TRBV29-1; 7 bases align to TRBD1. The V gene end was trimmed by 7 bases and the J gene end by 3 bases; junction bases not matched to a gene: 8. CDR3 length: 14 residues. In germline, CDR1 is SQVTM, CDR2 ANQGSEA.

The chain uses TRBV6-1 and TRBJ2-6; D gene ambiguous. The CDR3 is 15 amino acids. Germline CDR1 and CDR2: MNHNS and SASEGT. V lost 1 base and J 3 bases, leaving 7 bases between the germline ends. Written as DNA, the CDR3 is TGTGCCAGCAGTGAAGTCGTCTTTGGGGCCAACGTCCTGACTTTC. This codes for CASSEVVFGANVLTF.

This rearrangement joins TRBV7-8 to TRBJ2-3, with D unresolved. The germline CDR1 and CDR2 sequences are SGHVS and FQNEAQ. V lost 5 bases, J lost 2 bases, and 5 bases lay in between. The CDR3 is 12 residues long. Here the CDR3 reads CASSGDTDTQYF. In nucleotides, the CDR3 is TGTGCCAGCAGCGGAGACACAGATACGCAGTATTTT.